What follows are 15 T cell receptor beta chains derived from one specimen sequenced in a study of tumor-infiltrating lymphocytes in primary liver carcinoma. Germline DNA was also extracted, with blood RNA taken from unsorted whole blood. Using a constant-region primer together with ProtoScript II reverse transcriptase, TCR beta cDNA was made from roughly 520 ng of total RNA. TCR beta libraries came from three nested multiplex PCR rounds using slightly modified ARM-PCR. The study ran its first two PCR rounds for nine to ten cycles each, using TRBV1-TRBV30 forward primers and a C-beta reverse primer. MiXCR, applied by TCRdb to the multiplex PCR reads, yields one record per CDR3 protein. The table has just over 300,000 distinct CDR3 sequences, approximately 54% seen once. Sequencing used peripheral blood. The receptor source for this set is a woman aged 25 to 39 with primary liver carcinoma and hepatitis B virus infection.

J is TRBJ2-5 and V is TRBV7-2; no firm D call. Deletions cut 1 base from V and 9 bases from J, with 15 bases between. The CDR3 extends over 14 amino acids. Looked up from germline, CDR1 is SGHTA and CDR2 is FQGNSA. CDR3 sequence (DNA): TGTGCCAGCAGCTTAGGCGCCAAATCCGTGGCCCAGTACTTC. The encoded protein is CASSLGAKSVAQYF.

The table lists this clonotype with a count of one. This could be a read error, since a much larger clone is one nucleotide away. The chain joins TRBV12-3 or TRBV12-4 to TRBJ1-5; 11 bases are shared with TRBD1. The CDR3 contains 14 residues. V lost 5 bases to trimming and J lost 7 bases; unmatched junction nucleotides: 4. In DNA form, the CDR3 reads TGTGCCAGCAGTATGGGGGACAGGGGGCAGCCCCAGCATTTT. This sequence encodes CASSMGDRGQPQHF.

This clonotype was seen many times. V is TRBV29-1 and J is TRBJ2-3, with D perhaps matching TRBD2 (6 bases). V was pared by 6 bases and J by 0 bases, with 13 bases between. This CDR3 has 14 amino acids. The germline gives CDR1 SQVTM, CDR2 ANQGSEA. This CDR3 is CSVGTVSSTDTQYF. The CDR3 nucleotides read TGCAGCGTCGGGACTGTCTCTAGCACAGATACGCAGTATTTT.

Of note for this clonotype: This clone may be a read error of a much larger clone one base away. The V gene is TRBV6-2 or TRBV6-3, the J gene TRBJ1-4; D unclear. CDR1 MNHEY and CDR2 SVGEGT come from the germline V gene. The CDR3 is 15 amino acids. Deletions cut 4 bases from V and 5 bases from J, with 14 bases between. The DNA of the CDR3 is TGTGCCAGCAGTTCCCTCGCCGGTGGAAATGAAAAACTGTTTTTT. Its protein is CASSSLAGGNEKLFF.

This sequence joins TRBV6-6 and TRBJ1-1; TRBD1 is a possible D gene (6 bases). The CDR3 runs 15 residues. CDR1 is MNHNY and CDR2 is SVGAGI in the germline V gene (reference sequence). V lost 6 bases to trimming and J lost 1 base, with 15 bases between them. CDR3 amino acids: CASRHSDSQNTEAFF. CDR3 nucleotide sequence: TGTGCCAGCAGGCATTCGGACAGCCAGAACACTGAAGCTTTCTTT.

This clonotype came up a few times. V usage is TRBV14 and J usage is TRBJ2-3; perhaps TRBD1 as D (6 bases). Germline CDR1 SGHDN, CDR2 FVKESK. This CDR3 has 15 residues. V was pared by 0 bases and J by 5 bases, with 12 bases between. The CDR3 region is CASSQDITGRDTQYF. CDR3 bases: TGTGCCAGCAGCCAAGATATCACAGGGAGAGATACGCAGTATTTT.

A remark on this clonotype: The germline gene is not matched at one end of the junction; a read error may be the cause. The V and J genes are TRBV5-4 and TRBJ2-1; D is unclear. The V gene's germline CDR1 is SGHNT and CDR2 YYREEE (reference sequence). This CDR3 has 15 residues. The CDR3: CASSLGGLSYNGQFF. DNA of the CDR3: TGTGCCAGCAGCTTGGGGGGTCTCTCCTACAATGGGCAGTTCTTC.

The chain recombines TRBV28 with TRBJ1-1; no firm D call. CDR3 size: 14 residues. V lost 4 bases, J lost 0 bases, and 9 bases lay in between. Germline V gene sequence: CDR1 MDHEN, CDR2 SYDVKM. CDR3 amino acids: CASSSGSVNTEAFF. The CDR3 DNA sequence: TGTGCCAGCAGTTCTGGATCCGTGAACACTGAAGCTTTCTTT.

There are a few counts of this clonotype. The gene calls are TRBV6-1 and TRBJ2-5; 8 bases are shared with TRBD2. CDR1 is MNHNS, CDR2 SASEGT, per germline. The CDR3 contains 17 residues. Germline trimming cut 5 bases from V and 1 base from J; bases unmatched to any gene: 12. Here the CDR3 reads CASSRDVGGRSQETQYF. Written as DNA, the CDR3 is TGTGCCAGCAGTCGGGACGTTGGCGGGAGGTCCCAAGAGACCCAGTACTTC.

About this clonotype itself: A read error is possible here, since a much larger clone lies one base away. CDR3 DNA sequence: TGCAGCGCACGGACAGTTGAAAAAGTGTTTTTT. This translates into CSARTVEKVFF. The chain links TRBV29-1 to TRBJ1-4, with D perhaps matching TRBD1 (6 bases). The V gene's germline CDR1 is SQVTM and CDR2 ANQGSEA. The CDR3 consists of 11 residues.

V and J are TRBV6-6 and TRBJ2-2, with D possibly matching TRBD2 (5 bases). Germline values: CDR1 MNHNY, CDR2 SVGAGI (reference sequence). The V and J ends lost 2 bases and 1 base respectively, with 8 bases between them. The CDR3 extends over 15 amino acids. The CDR3 DNA follows: TGTGCCAGCAGTTACCCTCGGGGGAACACCGGGGAGCTGTTTTTT. Protein sequence: CASSYPRGNTGELFF.

The table lists this clonotype with a few counts. The chain links TRBV29-1 to TRBJ2-7; tentatively, D is TRBD1 (6 bases). The CDR3 has 13 amino acids. CDR1 is SQVTM and CDR2 is ANQGSEA in the germline V gene. Trimming took 7 bases from V and 6 from J, leaving 19 bases between them. The CDR3 protein is CSARGQSGLEQYF. Written as DNA, the CDR3 is TGCAGCGCGAGAGGACAGTCAGGGCTCGAGCAGTACTTC.

This clonotype was seen repeatedly, ten times or more. The rearrangement links TRBV29-1 to TRBJ2-1; no firm D call. Per the germline V gene, CDR1 is SQVTM and CDR2 is ANQGSEA. This CDR3 contains 13 residues. V gave up 6 bases and J gave up 10 bases, with 19 bases separating them. CDR3 nucleotide sequence: TGCAGCGTGTTCCCCGGACCCACTAACGAGCAGTTCTTC. It encodes CSVFPGPTNEQFF.

Of note for this clonotype: The junction does not match germline at one end; this may be a read error. The V call is TRBV5-1, the J call TRBJ2-7; no firm D call. The CDR3 is made up of 14 amino acids. The germline CDR1 and CDR2 sequences are SGHRS and YFSETQ. The CDR3 DNA is TGCGCCAGCAGCTTGGAAAAAACAAGCCACGAGCAGTATTTC. Protein: CASSLEKTSHEQYF.

Comment on this clonotype: At one end, the junction sequence differs from germline, possibly due to a read error. The rearrangement uses TRBV18 and TRBJ2-6; 12 nucleotides agree with TRBD2. The CDR3 length is 18 residues. Per the germline V gene, CDR1 is KGHSH and CDR2 is LQKENI. In DNA, the CDR3 is TGTGCCAGCCCACCACGACTAGCGGGAGAGGCTGGGGCCAACGTCCTGACTTTC. As protein: CASPPRLAGEAGANVLTF.